This TCR beta chain was recorded in a study of blood T cell repertoires in COVID-19. Looking at the study overall: The samples span acute and convalescent COVID-19 from the United States, Italy and Spain. Sources were T cells, B-cell-depleted T cells, or PBMCs; the material itself was cDNA or gDNA.

Authors' processing steps: Using reference gene primer amplification, nucleated cell counts were estimated. Repertoires were generated with immunoSEQ multiplex PCR, while TCRdb's copy carries only in-frame clones and drops some. V and J calls and clone size are given by that table; D and trimming were obtained from the DNA. The sample has 50,000 or so clones, about 84% seen once. Germline loops: CDR1 LNHNV, CDR2 YYDKDF (reference sequence). Trimming removed 4 bases at V and 7 bases at J, with 13 bases between. The CDR3 covers 14 residues. The receptor was isolated from a woman of 80 years or more with acute or convalescent COVID-19. The V call is TRBV15, the J call TRBJ1-4; tentative D call: TRBD1 (6 bases). What was sequenced was peripheral blood. Here the CDR3 reads CATSKSGVSEKLFF. CDR3 sequence (DNA): TGTGCCACCAGCAAATCAGGGGTTAGTGAAAAACTGTTTTTT.